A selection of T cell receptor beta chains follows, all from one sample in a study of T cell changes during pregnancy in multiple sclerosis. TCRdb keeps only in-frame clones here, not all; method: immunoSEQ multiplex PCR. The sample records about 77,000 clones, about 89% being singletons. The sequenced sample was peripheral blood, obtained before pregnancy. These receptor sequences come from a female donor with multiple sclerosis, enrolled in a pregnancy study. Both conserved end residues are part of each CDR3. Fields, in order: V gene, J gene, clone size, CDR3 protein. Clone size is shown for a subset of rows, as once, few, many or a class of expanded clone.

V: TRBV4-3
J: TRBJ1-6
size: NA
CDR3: CASSPDRFSPLHF

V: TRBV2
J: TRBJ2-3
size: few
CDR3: CASSPSHLF

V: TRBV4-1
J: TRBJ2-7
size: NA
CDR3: CASSQEALISYEQYF

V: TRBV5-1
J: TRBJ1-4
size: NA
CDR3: CASSSGTGGLELFF

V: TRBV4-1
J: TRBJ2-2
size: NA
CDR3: CASSRPREGSTGELFF

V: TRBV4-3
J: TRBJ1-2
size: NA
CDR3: CASSQDWGGEHGYTF

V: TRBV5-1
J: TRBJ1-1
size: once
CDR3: CASSDIRQTMNTEAFF

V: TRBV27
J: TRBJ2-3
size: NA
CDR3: CASSLGAGGGTDTQYF

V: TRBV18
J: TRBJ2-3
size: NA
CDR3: CASSPLAGGSDTQYF

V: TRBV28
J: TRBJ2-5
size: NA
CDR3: CASSFSITGLKETQYF

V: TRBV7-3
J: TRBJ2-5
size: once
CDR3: CASSTGFGGTQYF

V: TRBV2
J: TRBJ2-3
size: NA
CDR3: CASSGGRVARDTQYF

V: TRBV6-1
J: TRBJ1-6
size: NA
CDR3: CASSERSGQGAYSYNSPLHF

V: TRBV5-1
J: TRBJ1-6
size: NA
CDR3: CASSKGAGLDSPLHF

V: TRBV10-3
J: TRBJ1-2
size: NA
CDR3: CAITGESGYTF

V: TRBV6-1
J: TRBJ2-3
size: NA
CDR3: CASSEAGLAGLSTQYF

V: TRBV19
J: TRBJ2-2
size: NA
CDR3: CASSIDREGTGELFF

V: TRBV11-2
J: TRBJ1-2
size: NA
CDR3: CASSLGRWAREGYGYTF

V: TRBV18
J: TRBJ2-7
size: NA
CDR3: CASSPQQVEQYF

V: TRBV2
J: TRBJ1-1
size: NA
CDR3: CASRSTGNTEAFF

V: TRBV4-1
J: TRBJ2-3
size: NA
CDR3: CASSQDEQGGDTQYF

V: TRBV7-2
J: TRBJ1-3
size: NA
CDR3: CASSPGRGLPIYF

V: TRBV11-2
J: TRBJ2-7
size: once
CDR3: CASSQYRAHEQYF

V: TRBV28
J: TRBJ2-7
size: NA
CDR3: CASSLSGAGGYEQYF

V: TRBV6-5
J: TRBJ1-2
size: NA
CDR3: CASSPDTSRVGYTF

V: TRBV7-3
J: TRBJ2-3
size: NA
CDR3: CASSLGGTDTQYF

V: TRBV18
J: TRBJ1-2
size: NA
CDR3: CASSPYFLSGLVGGYTF

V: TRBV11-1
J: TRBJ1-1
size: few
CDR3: CASSLGNRGSAFF

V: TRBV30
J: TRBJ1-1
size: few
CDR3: CAWSVQANTEAFF

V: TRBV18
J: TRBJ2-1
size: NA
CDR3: CASSPRARDNEQFF